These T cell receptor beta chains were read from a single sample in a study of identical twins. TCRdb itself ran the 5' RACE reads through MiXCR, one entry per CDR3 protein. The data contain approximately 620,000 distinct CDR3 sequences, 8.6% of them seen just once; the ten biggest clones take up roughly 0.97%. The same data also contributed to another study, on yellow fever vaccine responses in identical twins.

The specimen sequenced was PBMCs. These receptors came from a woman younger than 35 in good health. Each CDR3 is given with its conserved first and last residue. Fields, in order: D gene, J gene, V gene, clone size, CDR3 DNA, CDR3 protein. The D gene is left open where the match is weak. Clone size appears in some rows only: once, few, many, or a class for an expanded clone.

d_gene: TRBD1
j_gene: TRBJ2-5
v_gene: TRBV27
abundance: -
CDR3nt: TGTGCCAGCAACCCGGACAGGGGGCGCTTAGAGACCCAGTACTTC
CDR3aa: CASNPDRGRLETQYF

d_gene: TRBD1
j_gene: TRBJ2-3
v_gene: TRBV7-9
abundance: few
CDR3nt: TGTGCCAGCAGCCCTACCTTCCGGACAGGGACATCAGATACGCAGTATTTT
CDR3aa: CASSPTFRTGTSDTQYF

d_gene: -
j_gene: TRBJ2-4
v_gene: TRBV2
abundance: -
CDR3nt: TGTGCCAGCAGTGGGGTCTGGGAAGCCAAAAACATTCAGTACTTC
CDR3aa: CASSGVWEAKNIQYF

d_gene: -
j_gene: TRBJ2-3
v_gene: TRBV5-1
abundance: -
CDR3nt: TGCGCCAGCAGCTTGACAGGGAACACAGATACGCAGTATTTT
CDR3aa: CASSLTGNTDTQYF

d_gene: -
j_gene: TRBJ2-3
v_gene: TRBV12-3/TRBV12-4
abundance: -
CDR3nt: TGTGCCAGCAGTTTCACAGGACTCACAGATACGCAGTATTTT
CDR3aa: CASSFTGLTDTQYF

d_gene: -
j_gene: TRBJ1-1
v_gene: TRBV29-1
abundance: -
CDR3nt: TGCAGCGCACGCTCGGAGGGACGGGCTTTCTTT
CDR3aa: CSARSEGRAFF

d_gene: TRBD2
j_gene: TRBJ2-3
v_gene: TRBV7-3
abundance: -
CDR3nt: TGTGCCAGCAGCTTAATTGGGGGGGGAGGAACAGATACGCAGTATTTT
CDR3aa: CASSLIGGGGTDTQYF

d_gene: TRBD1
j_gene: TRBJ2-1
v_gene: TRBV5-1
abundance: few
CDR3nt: TGCGCCAGCAGCTTGGTCGGGACAGACTACAATGAGCAGTTCTTC
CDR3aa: CASSLVGTDYNEQFF

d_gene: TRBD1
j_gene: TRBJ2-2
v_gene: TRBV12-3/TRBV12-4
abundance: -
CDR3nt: TGTGCCAGCAGTTTATCGAGACAGGGGGCCGGAGCCGGGGAGCTGTTTTTT
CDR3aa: CASSLSRQGAGAGELFF

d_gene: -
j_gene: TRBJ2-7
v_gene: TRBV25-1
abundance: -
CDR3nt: TGTGCCAGCAGTGATGGACCGCTCTACGAGCAGTACTTC
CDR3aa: CASSDGPLYEQYF

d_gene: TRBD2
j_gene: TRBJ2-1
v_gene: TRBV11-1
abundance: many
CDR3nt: TGTGCCAGCAGCCCCCCGGGACTAGCCGATCCGTTCGGGGATGAGCAGTTCTTC
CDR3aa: CASSPPGLADPFGDEQFF

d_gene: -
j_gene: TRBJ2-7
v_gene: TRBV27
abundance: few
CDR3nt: TGTGCCAGCAGTTTAGGTGTTCGGTGGTACGAGCAGTACTTC
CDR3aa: CASSLGVRWYEQYF

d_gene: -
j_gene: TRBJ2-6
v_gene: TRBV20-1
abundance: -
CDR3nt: TGCAGTGCTAGGGTCCAGTCTGGGGCCAACGTCCTGACTTTC
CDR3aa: CSARVQSGANVLTF

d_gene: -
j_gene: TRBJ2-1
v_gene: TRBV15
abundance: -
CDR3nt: TGTGCCACCAGCAGAGCCGGAGCCGGTGAGCAGTTCTTC
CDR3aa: CATSRAGAGEQFF

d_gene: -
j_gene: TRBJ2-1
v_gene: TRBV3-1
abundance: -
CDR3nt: TGTGCCAGCAGCCTAAGGAGCGGTGACAATGAGCAGTTCTTC
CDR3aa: CASSLRSGDNEQFF

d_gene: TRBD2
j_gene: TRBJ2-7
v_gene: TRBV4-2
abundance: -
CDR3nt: TGTGCCAGCAGCGACCTAGCGGGGATGACCTACGAGCAGTACTTC
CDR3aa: CASSDLAGMTYEQYF

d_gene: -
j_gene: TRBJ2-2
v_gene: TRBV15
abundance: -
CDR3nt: TGTGCCACCAGCGGCTTATCCACCGGGGAGCTGTTTTTT
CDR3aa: CATSGLSTGELFF

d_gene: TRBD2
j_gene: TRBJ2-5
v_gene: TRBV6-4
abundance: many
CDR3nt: TGTGCCAGCAGTGACAGGAGAGTTACTAGCGGGGAATTTGTAAATGGCAAAGAGACCCAGTACTTC
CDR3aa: CASSDRRVTSGEFVNGKETQYF

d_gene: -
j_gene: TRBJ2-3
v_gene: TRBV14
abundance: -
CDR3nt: TGTGCCAGCAGCCAAATCACGGGGGGCCCCGGGGATACGCAGTATTTT
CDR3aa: CASSQITGGPGDTQYF

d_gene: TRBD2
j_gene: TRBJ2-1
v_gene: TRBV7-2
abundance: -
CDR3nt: TGTGCCAGCAGCTTAAAAAGCGGGGGTTACAATGAGCAGTTCTTC
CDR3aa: CASSLKSGGYNEQFF

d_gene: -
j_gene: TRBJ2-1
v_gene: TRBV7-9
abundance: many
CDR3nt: TGTGCCTCCCGTTATAGTAACAATGAGCAGTTCTTC
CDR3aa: CASRYSNNEQFF

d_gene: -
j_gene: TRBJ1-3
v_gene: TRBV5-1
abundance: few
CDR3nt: TGCGCCAGCAGCTTAGACATCTCCGGAAACACCATATATTTT
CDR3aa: CASSLDISGNTIYF

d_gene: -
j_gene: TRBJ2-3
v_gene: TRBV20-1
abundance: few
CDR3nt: TGCAGTGCTAGATCGGATGCACGGACAGATACGCAGTATTTT
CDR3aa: CSARSDARTDTQYF

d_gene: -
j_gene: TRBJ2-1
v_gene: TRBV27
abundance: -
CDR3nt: TGTGCCAGCACTAGACTACCACCGGGGACTGAGCAGTTCTTC
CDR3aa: CASTRLPPGTEQFF

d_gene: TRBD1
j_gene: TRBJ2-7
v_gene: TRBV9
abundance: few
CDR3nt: TGTGCCAGCAGCCCGTCCCCGGACAGGGTTGAGGAGCAGTACTTC
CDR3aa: CASSPSPDRVEEQYF

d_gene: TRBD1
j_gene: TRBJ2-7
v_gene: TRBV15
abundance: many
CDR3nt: TGTGCCACCAGCAGAGAAAGACAGGGTTCCAACGAGCAGTACTTC
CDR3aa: CATSRERQGSNEQYF

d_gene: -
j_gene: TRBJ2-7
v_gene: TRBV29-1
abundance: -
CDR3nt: TGCAGCGTAGAACAGGGCAGGGGCTACGAGCAGTACTTC
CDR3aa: CSVEQGRGYEQYF

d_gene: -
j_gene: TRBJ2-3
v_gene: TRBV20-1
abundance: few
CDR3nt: TGCAGTGCTAAACAGGGCACAGATACGCAGTATTTT
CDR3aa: CSAKQGTDTQYF

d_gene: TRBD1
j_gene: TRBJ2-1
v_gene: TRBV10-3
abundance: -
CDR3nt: TGTGCCATCAGTGAAACGGGACAGGGTAACAATGAGCAGTTCTTC
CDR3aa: CAISETGQGNNEQFF

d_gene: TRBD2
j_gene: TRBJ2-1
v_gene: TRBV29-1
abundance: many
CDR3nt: TGCAGCGTGGCGGGACTAGCGGGAGTCTCCTACAATGAGCAGTTCTTC
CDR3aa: CSVAGLAGVSYNEQFF

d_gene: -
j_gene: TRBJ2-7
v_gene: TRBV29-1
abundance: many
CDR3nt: TGCAGCGTTGGATTTTCGGCAGGGGGAGGTGAGCAGTACTTC
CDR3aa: CSVGFSAGGGEQYF

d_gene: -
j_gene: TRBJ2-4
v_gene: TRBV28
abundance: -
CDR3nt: TGTGCCAGCAGTTTCAGGGGATGGACCAAAAACATTCAGTACTTC
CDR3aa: CASSFRGWTKNIQYF

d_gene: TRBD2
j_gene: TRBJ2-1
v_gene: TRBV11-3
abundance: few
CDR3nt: TGTGCCAGCAGCTTGCGGGGAGGGCATGAGCAGTTCTTC
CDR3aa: CASSLRGGHEQFF

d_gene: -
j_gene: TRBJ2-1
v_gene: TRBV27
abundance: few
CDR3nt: TGTGCCAGCTTTGATTGGGACCACAATGAGCAGTTCTTC
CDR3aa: CASFDWDHNEQFF

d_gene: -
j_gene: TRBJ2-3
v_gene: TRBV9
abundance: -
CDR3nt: TGTGCCAGCAGTGCGGACAACACAGATACGCAGTATTTT
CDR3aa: CASSADNTDTQYF

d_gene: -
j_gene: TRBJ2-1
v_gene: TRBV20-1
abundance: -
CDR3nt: TGCAGTGCTAGAGTGTTCCTTTACAATGAGCAGTTCTTC
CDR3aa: CSARVFLYNEQFF

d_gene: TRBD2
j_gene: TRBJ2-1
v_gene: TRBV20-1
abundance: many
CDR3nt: TGCAGTGCATCTCCCACTAGCGGGAAAAATGGTGAGCAGTTCTTC
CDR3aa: CSASPTSGKNGEQFF

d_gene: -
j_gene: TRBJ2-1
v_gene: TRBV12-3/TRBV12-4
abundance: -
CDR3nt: TGTGCCAGCAGCCGAGGAGGGGCTACCTACAATGAGCAGTTCTTC
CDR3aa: CASSRGGATYNEQFF

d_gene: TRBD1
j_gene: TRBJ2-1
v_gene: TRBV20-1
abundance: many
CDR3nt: TGCAGCTCCAAGGGGGCCCAGGCCTACAATGAGCAGTTCTTC
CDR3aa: CSSKGAQAYNEQFF

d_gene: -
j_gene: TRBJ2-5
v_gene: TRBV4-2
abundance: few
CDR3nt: TGTGCCAGCAGCCAAGAAACGTCCGGGAGACAAGAGACCCAGTACTTC
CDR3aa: CASSQETSGRQETQYF

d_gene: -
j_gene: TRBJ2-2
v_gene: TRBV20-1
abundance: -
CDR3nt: TGCAGTGCTAAAGCACCCTTAGAGACCGGGGAGCTGTTTTTT
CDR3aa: CSAKAPLETGELFF

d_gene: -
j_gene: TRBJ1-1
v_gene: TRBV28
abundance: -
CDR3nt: TGTGCCAGCAGTTTTATAAGGTGGGGGACTGAAGCTTTCTTT
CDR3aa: CASSFIRWGTEAFF

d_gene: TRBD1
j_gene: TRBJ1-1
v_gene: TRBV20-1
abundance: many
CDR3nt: TGCAGTGCTAGCCCAGGGGGGTTGGCTTTCTTT
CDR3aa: CSASPGGLAFF

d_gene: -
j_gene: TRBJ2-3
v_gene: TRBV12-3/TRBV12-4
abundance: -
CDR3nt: TGTGCCAGCAGTTTAGGGGGCAGGGTAGGCGCAGATACGCAGTATTTT
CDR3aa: CASSLGGRVGADTQYF

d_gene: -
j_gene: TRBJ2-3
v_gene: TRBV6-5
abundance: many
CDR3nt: TGTGCCAGCAACGAGGGCACAGATACGCAGTATTTT
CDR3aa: CASNEGTDTQYF